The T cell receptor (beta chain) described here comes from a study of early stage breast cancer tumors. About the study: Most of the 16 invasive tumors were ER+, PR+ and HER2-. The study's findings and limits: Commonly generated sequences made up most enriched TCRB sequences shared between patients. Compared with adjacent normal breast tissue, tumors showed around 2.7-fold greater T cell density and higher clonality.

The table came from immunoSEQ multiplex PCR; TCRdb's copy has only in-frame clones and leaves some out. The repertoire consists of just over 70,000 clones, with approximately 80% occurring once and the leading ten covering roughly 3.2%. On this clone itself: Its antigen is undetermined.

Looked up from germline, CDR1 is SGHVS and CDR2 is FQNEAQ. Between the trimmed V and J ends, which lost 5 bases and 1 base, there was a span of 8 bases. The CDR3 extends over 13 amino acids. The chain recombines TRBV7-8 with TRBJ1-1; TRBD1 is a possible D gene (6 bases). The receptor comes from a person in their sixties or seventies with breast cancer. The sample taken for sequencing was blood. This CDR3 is CASSKDRNTEAFF. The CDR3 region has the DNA TGTGCCAGCAGCAAGGACAGGAACACTGAAGCTTTCTTT.